The rows below give T cell receptor beta chains drawn from one sample of a study of CD8 T cells in ankylosing spondylitis. MiXCR, applied by TCRdb to the 5' RACE reads, yields one record per CDR3 protein. Among 100,000 or so distinct CDR3 sequences listed, 24% were seen once. Sequenced: synovial fluid, either unsorted or a sorted T cell fraction (not recorded which). These receptors were collected from a male donor with ankylosing spondylitis. The CDR3 runs from the conserved cysteine through the conserved F or W. The order of the fields is clone size, J gene, V gene, D gene, CDR3 DNA, CDR3 protein. A D gene is named only where the DNA matches it firmly. Not all rows give a size; the values are once, few, many and, for expanded clones, a class.

many	TRBJ2-4	TRBV28	NA	TGTGCCAGCCGGGAAGCAGGGTCTAAAGCCAAAAACATTCAGTACTTC	CASREAGSKAKNIQYF
NA	TRBJ1-1	TRBV29-1	NA	TGCAGCGTTGAAACCTACCGAGGCACTGAAGCTTTCTTT	CSVETYRGTEAFF
few	TRBJ2-1	TRBV27	NA	TGTGCCAGCAGTATATTAGCGGTTAGCTCCTACAATGAGCAGTTCTTC	CASSILAVSSYNEQFF
NA	TRBJ2-7	TRBV7-9	TRBD1	TGTGCCAGCAGCCTCCGGGACAGATACGAGCAGTACTTC	CASSLRDRYEQYF
few	TRBJ2-1	TRBV4-2	NA	TGTGCCAGCAGCCAAGAGGGACTTTCCTACAATGAGCAGTTCTTC	CASSQEGLSYNEQFF
many	TRBJ2-1	TRBV20-1	TRBD2	TGCAGTGCTAGAACCCCCCTCGCGGGGGCCTACAATGAGCAGTTCTTC	CSARTPLAGAYNEQFF
NA	TRBJ2-3	TRBV4-1	NA	TGCGCCAGCAGCCACGGAATGGCTAGCGACAGCACAGATACGCAGTATTTT	CASSHGMASDSTDTQYF
NA	TRBJ2-5	TRBV15	TRBD1	TGTGCCACCAGCAGATTAACAGGGGGCGGATTTCCACAGACCCAGTACTTC	CATSRLTGGGFPQTQYF
few	TRBJ1-1	TRBV20-1	TRBD1	TGCAGTGCTAGCGATTTGACAGGGTTTGGGGGGGCTTTCTTT	CSASDLTGFGGAFF
NA	TRBJ1-5	TRBV28	NA	TGTGCCAGCAGTTTTCCCTGGGGAGGGGTTCAGCCCCAGCATTTT	CASSFPWGGVQPQHF
NA	TRBJ2-5	TRBV5-1	NA	TGCGCCAGCAGCTTCCAAGGGGCTACGGCGGAGGGAATCCAAGAGACCCAGTACTTC	CASSFQGATAEGIQETQYF
few	TRBJ2-3	TRBV7-9	TRBD1	TGTGCCAGCAGACTACAGGGGTCCACCTTCACAGATACGCAGTATTTT	CASRLQGSTFTDTQYF
few	TRBJ1-1	TRBV3-1	NA	TGTGCCAGCAGCCAAGATACATTGAATAGACAGTTGAACACTGAAGCTTTCTTT	CASSQDTLNRQLNTEAFF
NA	TRBJ2-3	TRBV24-1	TRBD2	TGTGCCACCAGTGATCCGACTAGCGGGATAAAGGTCGATACGCAGTATTTT	CATSDPTSGIKVDTQYF
NA	TRBJ2-2	TRBV20-1	TRBD2	TGCAGTGCTAGAGCTCTAGCGGGAGACACCGGGGAGCTGTTTTTT	CSARALAGDTGELFF
few	TRBJ2-5	TRBV7-9	TRBD1	TGTGCCAGCAGCTCCGGACAGGCCTTGCAAGAGACCCAGTACTTC	CASSSGQALQETQYF
few	TRBJ1-3	TRBV7-9	NA	TGTGCCAGCAGCTTCTCGGGACATCTCTCTGGAAACACCATATATTTT	CASSFSGHLSGNTIYF
NA	TRBJ2-1	TRBV25-1	TRBD2	TGTGCCAGCAGTGATTGGGCGGGAGAGGACAATGAGCAGTTCTTC	CASSDWAGEDNEQFF
NA	TRBJ2-1	TRBV28	NA	TGTGCCAGCAGTTTTAGGACGGGCGGCTACAATGAGCAGTTCTTC	CASSFRTGGYNEQFF
NA	TRBJ2-5	TRBV20-1	NA	TGCAGTGCTACCAAGACCACACAAGAGACCCAGTACTTC	CSATKTTQETQYF
many	TRBJ2-4	TRBV12-3/TRBV12-4	TRBD2	TGTGCCAGCACCACACTAGCGGGAGATCAAAACATTCAGTACTTC	CASTTLAGDQNIQYF
NA	TRBJ1-2	TRBV5-1	NA	TGCGCCAGCAGCCCAGACAGCATCTATGGCTACATCTTC	CASSPDSIYGYIF
NA	TRBJ1-1	TRBV29-1	NA	TGCAGCTTTCGGACAGCCATGAACACTGAAGCTTTCTTT	CSFRTAMNTEAFF
many	TRBJ2-2	TRBV11-2	NA	TGTGCCAGCTCGGTCCATTTATCCACCGGGGAGCTGTTTTTT	CASSVHLSTGELFF
few	TRBJ2-1	TRBV11-2	NA	TGTGCCAGCGGCTTTAATGAGCAGTTCTTC	CASGFNEQFF
few	TRBJ2-2	TRBV12-3/TRBV12-4	NA	TGTGCCAGCAGCGCTGCTAGCTCCGGGGGCGGGGAGCTGTTTTTT	CASSAASSGGGELFF
few	TRBJ2-1	TRBV2	NA	TGTGCCAGCAGTGAAGCCCCGCTCCTGAGCTCCTACAATGAGCAGTTCTTC	CASSEAPLLSSYNEQFF
many	TRBJ1-5	TRBV18	TRBD1	TGTGCCAGCTCACCGGTAGGACAGGGGAGAGGACAGCCCCAGCATTTT	CASSPVGQGRGQPQHF
few	TRBJ2-2	TRBV20-1	TRBD1	TGCAGTGCTAGTCCGGGACAGGGGGCGAACACCGGGGAGCTGTTTTTT	CSASPGQGANTGELFF
few	TRBJ2-1	TRBV12-3/TRBV12-4	TRBD2	TGTGCCAGCAGTTTTTTGGCTAGCGGGAGCTCCTACAATGAGCAGTTCTTC	CASSFLASGSSYNEQFF
few	TRBJ2-1	TRBV12-3/TRBV12-4	TRBD2	TGTGCCAGCAGTTTAGATAGCGGGAGTTGGGATGAGCAGTTCTTC	CASSLDSGSWDEQFF
NA	TRBJ2-3	TRBV29-1	NA	TGCAGCGTTGAAGTGGACTCTACAAGCACGCAGTATTTT	CSVEVDSTSTQYF
NA	TRBJ2-3	TRBV2	NA	TGTGCCAGCGGGGGAGATGTGGGACCCCCGCAGTATTTT	CASGGDVGPPQYF
few	TRBJ2-5	TRBV4-1	TRBD2	TGCGCCAGCAGCCAAGGCAGCGGGAGAGAGACCCAGTACTTC	CASSQGSGRETQYF
NA	TRBJ2-2	TRBV30	NA	TGTGCCTGGAACCGGGCCTCGAACACCGGGGAGCTGTTTTTT	CAWNRASNTGELFF
once	TRBJ2-5	TRBV20-1	TRBD2	TGCAGTGCTCTGATAGCGGGAGGCGGGGAGACCCAGTACTTC	CSALIAGGGETQYF
many	TRBJ2-6	TRBV5-1	NA	TGCGCCAGCAGCTTGGGTGCGCCTGGGGCCAACGTCCTGACTTTC	CASSLGAPGANVLTF
NA	TRBJ1-2	TRBV3-1	TRBD1	TGTGCCAGCAGCCTTTCCCCGGGGACAGAAGTTAACTATGGCTACACCTTC	CASSLSPGTEVNYGYTF
NA	TRBJ2-2	TRBV2	NA	TGTGCCAGCAGAACACAAACGAACACCGGGGAGCTGTTTTTT	CASRTQTNTGELFF
medium-sized	TRBJ2-1	TRBV20-1	TRBD2	TGCAGTGCTAGAGGGACTAGCGGGGATAACAATGAGCAGTTCTTC	CSARGTSGDNNEQFF
few	TRBJ2-1	TRBV3-1	NA	TGTGCCAGCAGCCAAGCGCCCTCTTCGGGGACCTACAATGAGCAGTTCTTC	CASSQAPSSGTYNEQFF
few	TRBJ2-1	TRBV3-1	NA	TGTGCCAGCAGCCAAGATCTTGGGAGAGGCTCCTACAATGAGCAGTTCTTC	CASSQDLGRGSYNEQFF
NA	TRBJ2-2	TRBV24-1	TRBD1	TGTGCCACCCGGGACAGGGCGAGTCCCGGGGAGCTGTTTTTT	CATRDRASPGELFF
few	TRBJ2-2	TRBV9	NA	TGTGCCAGCAGCGCCAGGGGGAACACCGGGGAGCTGTTTTTT	CASSARGNTGELFF
NA	TRBJ1-1	TRBV20-1	NA	TGCAGTGCTTGCCCAGGGAGAGTTAGTGAAGCTTTCTTT	CSACPGRVSEAFF